The 8 T cell receptor beta chains below were found in one sample sequenced in a study of T cell repertoires in cytomegalovirus infection (dated by TCRdb to between 2018 and 2021). The sequencer was an Illumina HiSeq 1500. TCRdb reanalyzed the raw reads on its own, using fastp at Q25 for trimming and MiXCR for clone calling, and kept in-frame beta chains. All rows with the same CDR3 protein become a single entry with the most common DNA and genes. The sample includes approximately 190,000 distinct CDR3 sequences, with about a tenth observed a single time. Roughly 5% of the sample is in the top ten clones. The sequenced material came from PBMCs. The source is a human donor in good health (CMV status not recorded). Some clones in this sample may be carry-over from other donors' samples.

This clonotype was seen ten or more times. V usage is TRBV7-2 and J usage is TRBJ2-3; D is perhaps TRBD2 (6 bases). The CDR3 consists of 14 residues. Germline values: CDR1 SGHTA, CDR2 FQGNSA. V lost 1 base and J lost 6, with 11 bases in between. The CDR3: CASSLGQGGDTQYF. CDR3 bases: TGTGCCAGCAGCTTAGGTCAGGGAGGCGATACGCAGTATTTT.

There are many counts of this clonotype. The V gene is TRBV7-6, the J gene TRBJ1-1; maybe TRBD1 (6 bases). Trimming pared 5 bases from V and 1 base from J, leaving 11 bases between. The germline gives CDR1 SGHVS, CDR2 FNYEAQ. The CDR3 is 14 amino acids. This CDR3 is CASSLTGQNTEAFF. CDR3 DNA sequence: TGTGCCAGCAGCCTAACGGGACAGAACACTGAAGCTTTCTTT.

This clonotype was counted a few times. The genes are TRBV6-2 or TRBV6-3 and TRBJ2-1; 8 bases agree with TRBD2. Germline CDR1 and CDR2: MNHEY and SVGEGT. The junction had 8 bases not matched to a gene; V was cut back by 2 bases and J by 5 bases. This CDR3 has 16 residues. This chain's CDR3 is CASSYPTGGSHNEQFF. Here the CDR3 DNA reads TGTGCCAGCAGTTACCCAACGGGAGGGTCGCACAATGAGCAGTTCTTC.

The genes are TRBV2 and TRBJ1-1; D is ambiguous. CDR1 is SNHLY, CDR2 FYNNEI, per germline. V dropped 4 bases and J dropped 6 bases, with 15 bases sitting between them. The CDR3 loop spans 14 amino acids. CDR3 protein: CASSAGAQASEAFF. CDR3 nucleotides: TGTGCCAGCAGTGCCGGCGCCCAGGCATCTGAAGCTTTCTTT. Using reference TRBV2 and TRBJ1-1 for the parts outside the CDR3, the full variable domain is EPEVTQTPSHQVTQMGQEVILRCVPISNHLYFYWYRQILGQKVEFLVSFYNNEISEKSEIFDDQFSVERPDGSNFTLKIRSTKLEDSAMYFCASSAGAQASEAFFGQGTRLTVV.

This clonotype was seen repeatedly, ten times or more. This chain joins TRBV7-8 and TRBJ2-1; a weak D match, TRBD1 (5 bases). Germline V gene sequence: CDR1 SGHVS, CDR2 FQNEAQ. V was trimmed by 4 bases and J by 0 bases, leaving 13 bases between them. The CDR3 consists of 16 residues. This chain's CDR3 is CASSSQGRSSYNEQFF. The CDR3, as DNA: TGTGCCAGCAGCTCGCAGGGAAGAAGCTCCTACAATGAGCAGTTCTTC.

This clonotype was seen ten or more times. This chain joins TRBV5-6 and TRBJ2-7; 16 bases map to TRBD2. The CDR3 consists of 17 residues. The junction had 4 bases not matched to a gene; V was cut back by 4 bases and J by 0 bases. Germline V gives CDR1 SGHDT, CDR2 YYEEEE. The CDR3, as DNA: TGTGCCAGCAGCGTGGGGACTAGCGGGAGGGTCTCCTACGAGCAGTACTTC. Encoded protein: CASSVGTSGRVSYEQYF.

V and J are TRBV28 and TRBJ1-4, with 7 bases aligning to TRBD1. The CDR3 loop spans 17 amino acids. V trimming: 3 bases; J trimming: 8 bases; junction bases outside the gene matches: 15. CDR1 is MDHEN, CDR2 SYDVKM, per germline. CDR3 protein: CASSFTGAGTVREKLFF. CDR3 coding DNA: TGTGCCAGCAGTTTCACGGGGGCCGGGACAGTAAGAGAAAAACTGTTTTTT.

For this clonotype: A read error may be the cause here, since a much bigger clone is one base away. This rearrangement joins TRBV12-3 or TRBV12-4 to TRBJ2-7; TRBD2 is a possible D gene (5 bases). This CDR3 is built from 13 residues. The ends were cut back, 5 bases at V and 4 bases at J, with 12 bases in the middle. CDR3 nucleotides: TGTGCCAGCAGTCCCGGGGTGCTTTACGAGCAGTACTTC. Translation: CASSPGVLYEQYF.